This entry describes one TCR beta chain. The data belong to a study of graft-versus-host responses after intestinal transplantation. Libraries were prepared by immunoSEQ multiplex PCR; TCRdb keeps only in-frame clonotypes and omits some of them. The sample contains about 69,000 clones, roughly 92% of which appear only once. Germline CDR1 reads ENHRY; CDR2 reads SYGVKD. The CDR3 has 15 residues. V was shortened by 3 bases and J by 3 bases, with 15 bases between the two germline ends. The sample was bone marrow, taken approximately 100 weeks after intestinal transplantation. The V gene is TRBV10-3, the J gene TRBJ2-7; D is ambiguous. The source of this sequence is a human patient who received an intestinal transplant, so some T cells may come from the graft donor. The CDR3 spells CAISDQRKGVYEQYF. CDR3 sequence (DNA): TGTGCCATCAGTGACCAAAGGAAGGGCGTCTACGAGCAGTACTTC.